This T cell receptor (beta chain) was retrieved from a study of blood T cell repertoires in COVID-19. Trimming removed 7 bases at V and 1 base at J, with 7 bases between. CDR3 length equals 12 residues. CDR1 MNHEY and CDR2 SVGAGI come from the germline V gene. Sequencing was performed with immunoSEQ multiplex PCR; in TCRdb, only in-frame clones are kept and a portion is missing. Of a few hundred thousand clones in the sample, about 83% were seen once. This clonotype was obtained from a woman in her thirties or forties who had recovered from COVID-19. The rearrangement uses TRBV6-5 and TRBJ1-2; unclear D gene. Material: peripheral blood. The CDR3 spells CASNSGNYGYTF. In nucleotides, the CDR3 is TGTGCCAGCAACTCTGGTAACTATGGCTACACCTTC.